One and the same sample provided the 10 T cell receptor beta chains below, sequenced in a study of CD8+ T cells in alopecia areata. The sequencing template was cDNA reverse transcribed from extracted RNA. Sequencing was performed with immunoSEQ multiplex PCR; in TCRdb, only in-frame clones are kept and a portion is missing. Listed here are about 270,000 clones without any singletons, the top ten holding 1.2%. Sorting of pooled cutaneous lymph node cells used CD4, CD8alpha, NKG2D, NKG2ACE and other markers. Sequencing was carried out using CD4+ T cells sorted from a lymph node. The source of these receptors is a C3H/HeJ mouse with alopecia areata. Mouse MHC haplotype: H2-k.

Concerning this clone itself: Gene names are mouse gene names. The read falls 4 residues short of the CDR3 end, and the missing part is taken from the germline J gene. The gene calls are TRBV19 and TRBJ2-1; 9 positions agree with TRBD2. Germline V gene data show CDR1 as FNHDT and CDR2 as SITEND (reference sequence). J gave up 4 bases and V 4 bases, and 6 bases lay outside the gene matches. CDR3 length: 15 amino acids. The CDR3 DNA, read in part, is TGTGCCAGCAGTCCCCGGGACTGGGCGTATGCT. Amino acids: CASSPRDWAYA. The whole CDR3 region reads CASSPRDWAYAEQFF.

Concerning this clone: Each gene name is a mouse one. The CDR3 end falls 4 residues outside the read, so it is completed with the germline J gene. The genes are TRBV19 and TRBJ2-7, with 10 bases fitting TRBD1. Germline CDR1 reads FNHDT; CDR2 reads SITEND (reference sequence). This CDR3 is built from 15 residues. The CDR3 here is CASSPPGTGVYEQYF. CDR3 DNA, as far as it was read: TGTGCCAGCAGTCCCCCCGGGACAGGGGTTTAT.

This clone was seen a few times. The listed genes are named as in mouse. The CDR3 end is not reached by the read, which stops 4 residues before it; the germline J gene fills it in. The genes are TRBV13-3 and TRBJ2-2; D not certain. The germline V gene has CDR1 NNHDY and CDR2 SYVADS. CDR3 length: 14 amino acids. V lost 1 base and J lost 1, with 5 bases in between. CDR3 region: CASSDLENTGQLYF. CDR3 bases read: TGTGCCAGCAGTGATCTGGAAAACACCGGG. Full variable domain (remainder filled in from reference TRBV13-3 and TRBJ2-2): EAAVTQSPRSKVAVTGGKVTLSCHQTNNHDYMYWYRQDTGHGLRLIHYSYVADSTEKGDIPDGYKASRPSQENFSLILELASLSQTAVYFCASSDLENTGQLYFGEGSKLTVL.

This clone was seen a handful of times. All gene names here are mouse names. The CDR3 end is not reached by the read, which stops 4 residues before it; the germline J gene fills it in. The same CDR3 can be traced to other DNA sequences in this sample. The J gene is TRBJ2-5, the V gene TRBV13-1, with D maybe TRBD1 (6 bases). V gave up 3 bases and J gave up 2 bases, with 10 bases separating them. CDR1 and CDR2 from the germline V gene are NSHNY and SYGAGN. The CDR3 loop spans 14 amino acids. This chain's CDR3 is CASSAGTLQDTQYF. CDR3 bases read: TGTGCCAGCAGTGCCGGGACACTCCAAGAC.

Comments on this clone: The genes are named according to mouse. The read comes to an end 4 residues before the CDR3 does, leaving the germline J gene to fill in the end. The genes are TRBV13-2 and TRBJ2-5; possible D gene TRBD1, 5 bases. The CDR3 is 13 amino acids. CDR1 and CDR2 (germline): NNHNN, SYGAGS (reference sequence). CDR3 amino acids: CASGPTVLDTQYF. The part of the CDR3 DNA that was read is TGTGCCAGCGGACCGACAGTTTTGGAC.

The sample holds a few counts of this clone. Genes here carry mouse names. The observed sequence ends 4 residues before the CDR3 terminus, with the missing tail filled in from the germline J gene. This chain uses TRBV5 with TRBJ2-7; 7 bases match TRBD2. This CDR3 is 15 amino acids long. The V gene's germline CDR1 is LGHNA and CDR2 YNLKQL (reference sequence). CDR3 amino acids: CASSQESTGEYEQYF. The covered CDR3 bases are TGTGCCAGCAGCCAAGAAAGTACTGGGGAATAT.

This clone was seen only a few times. Genes and germline come from the mouse. The sequence runs out 4 residues before the end of the CDR3; the remainder is reconstructed from the germline J gene. Other DNA sequences in the sample encode the same CDR3. The chain links TRBV31 to TRBJ2-2; 9 bases are shared with TRBD2. Trimming cost V 0 bases and J 3 bases; bases outside gene matches: 2. The CDR3 is made up of 15 amino acids. Germline V gene data show CDR1 as GKSSPN and CDR2 as SITVG. CDR3 residues: CAWSLAGGDTGQLYF. The DNA read from the CDR3 is TGTGCCTGGAGTCTGGCTGGGGGGGACACCGGG.

This clone was seen only a few times. Gene names follow the mouse nomenclature. The CDR3 end lies 4 residues beyond the end of the read and is filled in from the germline J gene. The chain uses TRBV1 and TRBJ2-5; 8 positions match TRBD2. The CDR3 has 16 residues. Germline-derived CDR1 and CDR2 are NSQYPW and LRSPGD (reference sequence). This CDR3 reads CTCSADLGGGEDTQYF. The sequenced CDR3 bases are TGCACCTGCAGTGCAGATCTGGGGGGAGGAGAAGAC.

There are a few counts of this clone. Gene names denote mouse genes. The read is 4 residues too short to cover the CDR3 end, so that end is filled in from the germline J gene. This sequence joins TRBV13-3 and TRBJ2-2; 10 bases are shared with TRBD2. Trimming cost V 4 bases and J 4 bases; bases outside gene matches: 7. The CDR3 is 16 residues long. CDR1 and CDR2 from the germline V gene are NNHDY and SYVADS. The CDR3 is CASSPTGGQSTGQLYF. CDR3 bases read: TGTGCCAGCAGTCCGACTGGGGGGCAGAGCACCGGG. Looking up the rest from reference TRBV13-3 and TRBJ2-2 gives the full variable domain: EAAVTQSPRSKVAVTGGKVTLSCHQTNNHDYMYWYRQDTGHGLRLIHYSYVADSTEKGDIPDGYKASRPSQENFSLILELASLSQTAVYFCASSPTGGQSTGQLYFGEGSKLTVL.

Details on this clone: Gene names are the mouse ones. The sequenced part of the CDR3 DNA is TGTGCCAGCAGCCGGGACATTGCAAACACA. Its translation is CASSRDIANT. Given in full, the CDR3 is CASSRDIANTEVFF. The chain employs TRBV13-3 and TRBJ1-1; possibly TRBD1 for D (6 bases). The read ends 4 residues before the CDR3 terminus; that terminus is restored from the germline J gene. The CDR3 length is 14 residues. The V end lost 5 bases, the J end lost 0 bases, and 11 bases lay between the germline ends. Germline loops: CDR1 NNHDY, CDR2 SYVADS.